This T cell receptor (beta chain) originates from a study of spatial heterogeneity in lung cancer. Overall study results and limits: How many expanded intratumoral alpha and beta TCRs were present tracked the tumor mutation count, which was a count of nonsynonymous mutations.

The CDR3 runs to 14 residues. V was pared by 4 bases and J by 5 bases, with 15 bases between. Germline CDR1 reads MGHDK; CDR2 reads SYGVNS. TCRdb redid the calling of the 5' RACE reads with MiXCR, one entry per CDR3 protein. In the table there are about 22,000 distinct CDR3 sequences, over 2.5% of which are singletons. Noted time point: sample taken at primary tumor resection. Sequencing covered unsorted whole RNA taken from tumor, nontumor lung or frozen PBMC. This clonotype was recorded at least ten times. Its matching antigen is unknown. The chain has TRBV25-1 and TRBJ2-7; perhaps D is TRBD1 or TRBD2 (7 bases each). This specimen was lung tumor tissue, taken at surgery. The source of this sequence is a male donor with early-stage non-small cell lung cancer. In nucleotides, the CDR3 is TGTGCCAGCAGTGTCGCAGGGGGGGACCACGAGCAGTACTTC. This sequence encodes CASSVAGGDHEQYF.